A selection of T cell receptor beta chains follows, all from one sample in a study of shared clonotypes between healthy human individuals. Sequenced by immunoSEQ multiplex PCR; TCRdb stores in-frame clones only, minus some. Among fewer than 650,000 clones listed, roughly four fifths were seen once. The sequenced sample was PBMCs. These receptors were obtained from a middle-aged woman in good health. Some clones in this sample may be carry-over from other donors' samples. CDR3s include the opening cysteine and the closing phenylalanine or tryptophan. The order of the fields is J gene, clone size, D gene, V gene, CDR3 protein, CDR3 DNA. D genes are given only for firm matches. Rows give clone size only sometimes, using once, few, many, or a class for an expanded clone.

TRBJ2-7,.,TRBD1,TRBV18,CASSPQLGTGGVYEQYF,TGTGCCAGCTCACCACAGCTGGGGACAGGGGGTGTCTACGAGCAGTACTTC
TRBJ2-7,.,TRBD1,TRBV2,CASRPLLPGQGNYEQYF,TGTGCCAGCAGGCCGCTCCTTCCGGGACAGGGTAACTACGAGCAGTACTTC
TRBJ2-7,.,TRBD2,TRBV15,CATSNRLAGVHEQYF,TGTGCCACCAGCAACCGTCTAGCGGGAGTCCACGAGCAGTACTTC
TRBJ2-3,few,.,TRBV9,CASSPSTDTQYF,TGTGCCAGCAGCCCTTCCACAGATACGCAGTATTTT
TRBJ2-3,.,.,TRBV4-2,CASSQGDGTTDTQYF,TGTGCCAGCAGCCAAGGGGACGGGACCACAGATACGCAGTATTTT
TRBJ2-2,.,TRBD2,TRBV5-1,CASSLKVWGGRPGELFF,TGCGCCAGCAGCTTGAAGGTGTGGGGAGGGCGCCCCGGGGAGCTGTTTTTT
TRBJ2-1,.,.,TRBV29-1,CSSMYNEQFF,TGCAGCTCAATGTACAATGAGCAGTTCTTC
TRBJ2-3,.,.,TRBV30,CAWSPGDTDTQYF,TGTGCCTGGAGTCCAGGGGACACAGATACGCAGTATTTT
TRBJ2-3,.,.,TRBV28,CASSLFKILTDTQYF,TGTGCCAGCAGTTTATTTAAGATTCTCACAGATACGCAGTATTTT
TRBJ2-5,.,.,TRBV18,CASSPPWRDGETQYF,TGTGCCAGCTCACCACCTTGGCGGGACGGGGAGACCCAGTACTTC
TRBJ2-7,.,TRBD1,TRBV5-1,CASSLETGGFYEQYF,TGCGCCAGCAGCTTGGAAACAGGGGGTTTCTACGAGCAGTACTTC
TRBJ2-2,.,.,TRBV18,CASSPGLLSLTGELFF,TGTGCCAGCTCCCCGGGACTCCTCTCGCTGACCGGGGAGCTGTTTTTT
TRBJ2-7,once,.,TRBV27,CASGRGPYEQYF,TGTGCCAGCGGGCGGGGGCCCTACGAGCAGTACTTC
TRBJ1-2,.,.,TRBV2,CASSGTNYGYTF,TGTGCCAGCAGTGGGACAAACTATGGCTACACCTTC
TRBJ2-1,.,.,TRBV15,CATSRAGVGSYNEQFF,TGTGCCACCAGCAGAGCTGGGGTTGGCTCCTACAATGAGCAGTTCTTC
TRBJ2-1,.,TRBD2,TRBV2,CASSETRLAGNEQFF,TGTGCCAGCAGTGAAACCCGACTAGCGGGGAATGAGCAGTTCTTC
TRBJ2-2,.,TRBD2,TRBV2,CASIRQRGGTGELFF,TGTGCCAGCATTCGGCAGCGGGGGGGCACCGGGGAGCTGTTTTTT
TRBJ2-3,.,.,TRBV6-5,CASRPTASTDTQYF,TGTGCCAGCAGGCCTACAGCTAGCACAGATACGCAGTATTTT
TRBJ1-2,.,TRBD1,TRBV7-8,CASSLTGRKGYGYTF,TGTGCCAGCAGCTTGACAGGGAGGAAGGGCTATGGCTACACCTTC
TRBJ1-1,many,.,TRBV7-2,CASSFRGGNTEAFF,TGTGCCAGCAGCTTTCGTGGGGGGAACACTGAAGCTTTCTTT
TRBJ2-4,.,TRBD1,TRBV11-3,CASSQGQGKAKNIQYF,TGTGCCAGCAGCCAGGGACAGGGGAAAGCCAAAAACATTCAGTACTTC
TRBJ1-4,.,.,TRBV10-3,CAIGAGNEKLFF,TGTGCCATCGGCGCAGGTAATGAAAAACTGTTTTTT
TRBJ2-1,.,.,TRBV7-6,CASSLNRGNEQFF,TGTGCCAGCAGCTTAAATCGGGGAAATGAGCAGTTCTTC
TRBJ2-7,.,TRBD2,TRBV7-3,CASSLGAGPYEQYF,TGTGCCAGCAGCTTGGGAGCGGGACCCTACGAGCAGTACTTC
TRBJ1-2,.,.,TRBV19,CASSKSLGAWVGGYTF,TGTGCCAGTAGTAAAAGTCTGGGGGCGTGGGTTGGAGGCTACACCTTC
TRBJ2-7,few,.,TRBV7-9,CASSLDRGPGYEQYF,TGTGCCAGCAGCTTAGACCGCGGCCCGGGGTACGAGCAGTACTTC
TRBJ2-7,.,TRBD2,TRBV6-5,CASSPSGSRLHEQYF,TGTGCCAGCAGTCCTAGCGGGAGCAGGCTCCACGAGCAGTACTTC
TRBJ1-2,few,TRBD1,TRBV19,CASSMTGQVTNYGYTF,TGTGCCAGTAGTATGACAGGGCAAGTTACTAACTATGGCTACACCTTC